Detailed here is one T cell receptor beta chain. What antigen it recognizes has not been identified. Base-call qualities are not available, and no considerably larger clone is one nucleotide away. Other DNA sequences in the same sample also yield this CDR3. This entry is derived from a study of shared clonotypes between healthy human individuals (TCRdb year 2020). Concerning the study at large: Two women and three men aged 18 to 49 years were included in the cohort. Blood TCR repertoires of roughly 5 healthy adults were deeply sequenced to estimate repertoire size and the extent of clonotype sharing between individuals. Different laboratories and diverse techniques were used to prepare libraries and sequence TCR repertoires, to increase sequencing depth and limit assay-specific biases. Between about 0.8 and 9 billion PBMCs per donor were obtained by leukapheresis.

Donors were healthy HIV-negative adults with no recently reported acute infections or vaccinations. Every donor was a Caucasian adult residing in Nashville, Tennessee, USA. For unsorted samples, tens of millions of PBMCs were counted, and genomic DNA was extracted using the QIAamp DNA Blood Mini kit. Blood was obtained by leukapheresis, after which PBMCs were separated by Ficoll-Histopaque density gradient centrifugation and cryopreserved in liquid nitrogen vapor phase. Inclusive of the bounding cysteine and phenylalanine, the CDR3 is 15 residues long. Of all the DNA, just the CDR3 is kept, 45 bases in frame from base 1. Reading the germline V gene gives CDR1 SGDLS and CDR2 YYNGEE. V loses 4 bases at its end and J loses 2 bases; junction bases beyond the gene matches: 9. The research as a whole found: Based on pairwise subsampling, the degree of clonotype sharing among donors was expected to be affected by sequencing depth. Sampling was restricted to blood, and TCR repertoires in tissue are likely to differ from TCR repertoires in blood. The genetic and exposure-history diversity represented was limited by the small number of donors.

Using the deep immunoSEQ assay, multiplex PCR amplified TCR CDR3 regions from genomic DNA. Extracted genomic DNA from each cell subset was spread evenly across all wells of several immunoSEQ 96-well plates, with each plate serving as a replicate. For unsorted PBMC, 250 to 350 ng genomic DNA, equal to tens of thousands of T cell genomes, was loaded into each replicate PCR. Genomic DNA from unsorted PBMC was sequenced over ten immunoSEQ deep assay plates. Purified libraries were quantified with a Qubit 3.0 fluorometer, sized on a Bioanalyzer 2100, and re-quantified with the KAPA Library Quantification kit. Each immunoSEQ 96-well plate was sequenced on its own single-read 150-cycle Illumina NextSeq 550 flow cell. Regarding the original processing steps: Because only junctional sequences without quality scores were contained in the immunoSEQ output, filtering matching that applied to full-length reads could not be performed. Sequences were annotated with PyIR, a Python wrapper for IgBLAST v1.9, using IMGT germline references to assign V/J genes and CDR3. Reads were filtered out if the reads had weak V/J assignments (E-value above 1e-6), no CDR3, stop codons, out-of-frame junctions, or ambiguous translated residues. V3J clonotypes were defined by identical inferred V gene, J gene, and CDR3 amino acid sequence. To compute the percentage overlap between repertoires, the number of shared unique clonotypes was divided by the size of the smaller repertoire. RTK rarefaction, the Chao1 estimator, and Recon v2.1 estimates of unobserved clonotypes were used to assess repertoire richness. In its TCRdb copy, this immuneACCESS table keeps in-frame sequences only and misses some clones. Where compared with another copy, unresolved V genes explain less than half of these, and the others have no known cause. For V, J and clone size, that table is used; D and trimming come from the DNA. A total of a few hundred thousand clones appear in this sample, around 79% of them only once. Together, the top ten hold 10% to 15% of the sample.

The sequence links TRBV9 to TRBJ2-7, with 7 junctional bases fitting TRBD1. The receptor was isolated from a woman in her thirties or forties in good health. Some clones in this sample may be carry-over from other donors' samples. The sequenced sample was PBMCs. DNA sequence: TGTGCCAGCAGCCCCGTTCGGGACAGCCCCTACGAGCAGTACTTC. Its product reads: CASSPVRDSPYEQYF.